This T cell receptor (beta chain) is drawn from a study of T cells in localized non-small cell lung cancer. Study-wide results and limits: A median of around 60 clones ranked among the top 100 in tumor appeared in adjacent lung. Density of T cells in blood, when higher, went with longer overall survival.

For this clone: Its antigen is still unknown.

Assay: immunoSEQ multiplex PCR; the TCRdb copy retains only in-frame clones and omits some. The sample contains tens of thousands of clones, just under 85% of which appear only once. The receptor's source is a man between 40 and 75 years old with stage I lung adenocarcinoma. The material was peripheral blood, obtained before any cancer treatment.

The CDR3 nucleotides are TGTGCCAGCAGCGTAGAGCCGGATGTAAATCAGCCCCAGCATTTT. Protein: CASSVEPDVNQPQHF. The rearrangement joins TRBV9 to TRBJ1-5; D is ambiguous. Germline CDR1 reads SGDLS; CDR2 reads YYNGEE. V was clipped by 0 bases and J by 4 bases, with 11 bases between them. This CDR3 spans 15 amino acids.